These 7 T cell receptor beta chains originate from one sample sequenced in a study of vaccination and CD4 T cells after COVID-19 (dated by TCRdb to about 2022). The sample's treatment or condition, from its label and the paper: roughly 11-day PBMC culture with coronavirus spike peptide pools or control peptides (ViraFEST assay). Their antigens remain unidentified. Library preparation employed PCR. Reads for this sample came from an Illumina iSeq 100. DNA from cultured CD4+ T cells underwent TCR sequencing with the Oncomine TCR Beta short-read assay at the Johns Hopkins FTIC core. The public reads were run again by TCRdb, first through fastp at Q25 and then through MiXCR, and only productive beta chains were kept. Rows are unified per CDR3 protein, each entry keeping the most common DNA and genes. A total of tens of thousands of distinct CDR3 sequences appear in this sample, over 55% of them only once. Around 15% of the sample is held by the ten biggest clonotypes.

Sequencing was performed on CD4+ T cells from blood, cultured in vitro, taken after SARS-CoV-2 vaccination. The origin of the receptors is a human donor who received a COVID-19 vaccine.

This clonotype is a singleton in its sample. V usage is TRBV11-2 and J usage is TRBJ2-1; D uncertain. This CDR3 comprises 15 residues. Germline CDR1 reads SGHAT; CDR2 reads FQNNGV. V shed 5 bases and J shed 7 bases, with 18 bases lying between them. The CDR3: CASSPLGWAHNEQFF. The CDR3 DNA sequence: TGTGCCAGCAGCCCCCTTGGCTGGGCGCATAATGAGCAGTTCTTC. The complete variable domain, with remaining parts taken from reference TRBV11-2 and TRBJ2-1, reads EAGVAQSPRYKIIEKRQSVAFWCNPISGHATLYWYQQILGQGPKLLIQFQNNGVVDDSQLPKDRFSAERLKGVDSTLKIQPAKLEDSAVYLCASSPLGWAHNEQFFGPGTRLTVL.

This clonotype was observed a few times. The V and J genes are TRBV6-1 and TRBJ1-1; D perhaps matches TRBD1 (5 bases). CDR3 size: 14 residues. The germline V gene encodes CDR1 MNHNS and CDR2 SASEGT. Trimming took 5 bases from V and 4 from J, leaving 14 bases between them. The CDR3 is CASSPLAGGTEAFF. For the CDR3, the DNA is TGTGCCAGCAGTCCCCTCGCGGGGGGCACTGAAGCTTTCTTT.

CDR3 coding DNA: TGTGCCAGCAGCTTAGACCGACTAGCGGGGGCCCCGAAAAAACAAGAGACCCAGTACTTC. This translates into CASSLDRLAGAPKKQETQYF. V is TRBV7-8 and J is TRBJ2-5; 12 nucleotides align to TRBD2. Germline values: CDR1 SGHVS, CDR2 FQNEAQ. CDR3 size: 20 residues. V gave up 1 base and J gave up 2 bases; unmatched junction bases: 14.

This chain joins TRBV5-1 and TRBJ1-1; D ambiguous. Germline V gives CDR1 SGHRS, CDR2 YFSETQ. CDR3 length: 15 residues. Trimming took off 4 bases at V and 1 base at J, with 14 bases between the two ends. Written as DNA, the CDR3 is TGCGCCAGCAGCCTGGGCAGCGCGACGAACACTGAAGCTTTCTTT. Translation gives CASSLGSATNTEAFF.

V usage is TRBV7-7 and J usage is TRBJ2-5; TRBD2 aligns across 8 bases. This CDR3 has 15 residues. Germline-derived CDR1 and CDR2 are SSHAT and FNYEAQ (reference sequence). V dropped 2 bases and J dropped 5; count of bases not matched to a gene: 7. DNA of the CDR3: TGTGCCAGCAGCTTACGGGGACTAGGGGGGGAGACCCAGTACTTC. This codes for CASSLRGLGGETQYF. Full variable domain (remainder filled in from reference TRBV7-7 and TRBJ2-5): GAGVSQSPRYKVTKRGQDVTLRCDPISSHATLYWYQQALGQGPEFLTYFNYEAQPDKSGLPSDRFSAERPEGSISTLTIQRTEQRDSAMYRCASSLRGLGGETQYFGPGTRLLVL.

The rearrangement links TRBV19 to TRBJ2-3, with 9 bases identical to TRBD2. Germline trimming cut 3 bases from V and 0 bases from J; bases unmatched to any gene: 4. This CDR3 is 16 amino acids long. Germline loops: CDR1 LNHDA, CDR2 SQIVND (reference sequence). CDR3: CASSIQAGGSTDTQYF. The CDR3, as DNA: TGTGCCAGTAGTATCCAAGCGGGGGGAAGCACAGATACGCAGTATTTT.

This clonotype was seen only once. The V call is TRBV21-1, the J call TRBJ1-4. TRBV21-1 is an annotated pseudogene. There are 16 residues in the CDR3. CDR3 in amino acids: CASSKGGNFIPEKLFF. CDR3 coding DNA: TGTGCCAGCAGCAAAGGTGGCAACTTCATTCCCGAAAAACTGTTTTTT.